The 23 T cell receptor beta chains in this list originate from one sample, sequenced in a study of blood T cell repertoires in COVID-19. TCRdb's table, derived via immunoSEQ multiplex PCR, lists solely in-frame clones and lacks some. Of around 350,000 clones in the sample, around 87% were seen once. The sequenced material came from peripheral blood. Receptor source: a human donor in a cohort sampled during active COVID-19.

This CDR3 is CASERGASGSQEQFF. CDR3 in DNA: TGCGCCAGCGAAAGGGGGGCTAGCGGGTCCCAGGAGCAGTTCTTC. This rearrangement joins TRBV5-1 to TRBJ2-1; 8 bases line up with TRBD2. CDR1 and CDR2 (germline): SGHRS, YFSETQ. This CDR3 has 15 amino acids. V was pared by 7 bases and J by 10 bases, with 16 bases of the junction left unmatched.

This chain uses TRBV19 with TRBJ2-1; 7 bases line up with TRBD1. Germline CDR1 is LNHDA and CDR2 is SQIVND (reference sequence). J gave up 5 bases and V 5 bases, and 15 bases lay outside the gene matches. The CDR3 contains 17 residues. This chain's CDR3 is CASSAHPGQSLDNEQFF. CDR3 sequence (DNA): TGTGCCAGTAGTGCCCATCCGGGACAGAGTTTAGACAATGAGCAGTTCTTC.

Here the CDR3 reads CASSQMTGEYGYTF. CDR3 DNA sequence: TGTGCCAGCAGCCAGATGACAGGGGAGTATGGCTACACCTTC. The chain is built from TRBV3-1 (or the pseudogene TRBV3-2) and TRBJ1-2; TRBD1 matches 8 bases. The CDR3 is 14 amino acids. In germline, CDR1 is LGHDT, CDR2 YNNKEL (reference sequence). The ends lost 3 bases at V and 5 bases at J; junction bases unmatched: 5.

J is TRBJ1-2 and V is TRBV30; perhaps TRBD1 as D (6 bases). The CDR3 runs to 12 residues. Trimming cost V 3 bases and J 4 bases, with 9 bases left between them. The germline CDR1 and CDR2 sequences are GTSNPN and SVGIG (reference sequence). CDR3 coding DNA: TGTGCCTGGAGCCAGGGGATCTATGGCTACACCTTC. Amino acids: CAWSQGIYGYTF.

The rearrangement links TRBV27 to TRBJ2-1, with 10 bases lining up with TRBD2. V gave up 4 bases and J gave up 9 bases; unmatched junction bases: 6. CDR3 length: 14 residues. In germline, CDR1 is MNHEY, CDR2 SMNVEV (reference sequence). CDR3 sequence reads: CASSYASGSGEQFF. CDR3 bases: TGTGCCAGCAGTTATGCTAGCGGGAGTGGTGAGCAGTTCTTC.

This clone was found a few times. This chain uses TRBV24-1 with TRBJ1-1, with a possible D match to TRBD1 (5 bases). V lost 7 bases, J lost 1 base, and 12 bases lay in between. Germline V gene sequence: CDR1 KGHDR, CDR2 SFDVKD. The CDR3 spans 14 residues. The CDR3 sequence: CATREGAGNTEAFF. For the CDR3, the DNA is TGTGCCACCAGGGAAGGGGCAGGGAACACTGAAGCTTTCTTT.

The V call is TRBV3-1 (or the pseudogene TRBV3-2), the J call TRBJ1-5, with D possibly TRBD1 on 5 matching bases. Germline values: CDR1 LGHDT, CDR2 YNNKEL (reference sequence). With 1 base removed from V and 3 bases from J, the gap between germline ends came to 10 bases. The CDR3 consists of 15 residues. The CDR3 protein is CASSQGSGLNQPQHF. The CDR3 nucleotides read TGTGCCAGCAGCCAAGGCTCAGGGCTCAATCAGCCCCAGCATTTT.

The genes are TRBV7-2 and TRBJ2-5; the D gene is possibly TRBD2 (6 bases). The CDR3 has 16 residues. Germline CDR1 and CDR2: SGHTA and FQGNSA. V was clipped by 8 bases and J by 0 bases, with 19 bases between them. The CDR3 is CASSLRGGEYQETQYF. The CDR3 DNA reads TGTGCCAGCTCCCTACGGGGCGGGGAGTACCAAGAGACCCAGTACTTC. The variable domain in full, completed from reference TRBV7-2 and TRBJ2-5, reads GAGVSQSPSNKVTEKGKDVELRCDPISGHTALYWYRQSLGQGLEFLIYFQGNSAPDKSGLPSDRFSAERTGGSVSTLTIQRTQQEDSAVYLCASSLRGGEYQETQYFGPGTRLLVL.

The chain joins TRBV28 to TRBJ2-7; 9 bases are a match to TRBD1. The ends lost 7 bases at V and 3 bases at J; junction bases unmatched: 10. Germline-derived CDR1 and CDR2 are MDHEN and SYDVKM. The CDR3 length is 15 residues. CDR3 protein: CASTAQGQGNYEQYF. The CDR3 DNA reads as TGTGCCAGCACCGCACAGGGACAGGGTAACTACGAGCAGTACTTC.

The gene calls are TRBV29-1 and TRBJ1-2, with D tentatively TRBD1 (5 bases). Trimming left V 2 bases short and J 4 bases short, with 17 bases between. This CDR3 contains 15 residues. Germline V gene data show CDR1 as SQVTM and CDR2 as ANQGSEA. The CDR3 here is CSVEIGQDPSYGYTF. The CDR3 nucleotides read TGCAGCGTTGAAATAGGACAAGACCCTTCCTATGGCTACACCTTC.

CDR3 region: CASLSTSGYEQYF. The CDR3 coding sequence is TGTGCCAGCCTCTCGACTAGCGGATACGAGCAGTACTTC. This chain uses TRBV28 with TRBJ2-7, with TRBD2 matching 9 bases. V gave up 8 bases and J gave up 4 bases; unmatched junction bases: 6. This CDR3 has 13 residues. CDR1 MDHEN and CDR2 SYDVKM come from the germline V gene. The variable domain in full, with the rest retrieved from reference TRBV28 and TRBJ2-7, is DVKVTQSSRYLVKRTGEKVFLECVQDMDHENMFWYRQDPGLGLRLIYFSYDVKMKEKGDIPEGYSVSREKKERFSLILESASTNQTSMYLCASLSTSGYEQYFGPGTRLTVT.

The rearrangement joins TRBV29-1 to TRBJ1-1; 7 bases line up with TRBD1. The V gene end was trimmed by 6 bases and the J gene end by 7 bases; junction bases not matched to a gene: 14. The germline V gene has CDR1 SQVTM and CDR2 ANQGSEA. The CDR3 has 14 residues. CDR3 in amino acids: CSVLRGGARVEAFF. For the CDR3, the DNA is TGCAGCGTACTTAGAGGGGGCGCCCGGGTTGAAGCTTTCTTT.

The genes are TRBV29-1 and TRBJ2-7; possible D gene TRBD2, 5 bases. The CDR3 is made up of 14 amino acids. Trimming removed 4 bases from V and 6 bases from J, with 19 bases in between. Per the germline V gene, CDR1 is SQVTM and CDR2 is ANQGSEA. The DNA of the CDR3 is TGCAGCGTTGTGGTCCGAGGGTTTTGGAGCGAGCAGTACTTC. Protein: CSVVVRGFWSEQYF.

This clone came up once. The chain is built from TRBV28 and TRBJ1-2; maybe TRBD1 (6 bases). This CDR3 spans 17 amino acids. Trimming removed 4 bases from V and 8 bases from J, with 26 bases in between. Germline CDR1 MDHEN, CDR2 SYDVKM. The CDR3 region has the DNA TGTGCCAGCAGTTCAATCGAATACAGGGTCGCGGCTGGGGGCTACACCTTC. It codes for CASSSIEYRVAAGGYTF.

This sequence joins TRBV6-2 or TRBV6-3 and TRBJ2-2; TRBD2 aligns across 8 bases. V gave up 0 bases and J gave up 0 bases; unmatched junction bases: 12. There are 20 residues in the CDR3. Per germline, CDR1 MNHEY and CDR2 SVGEGT. CDR3 amino acids: CASSYSMVLLAGSNTGELFF. CDR3 sequence (DNA): TGTGCCAGCAGTTACTCGATGGTTTTGCTAGCGGGCTCGAACACCGGGGAGCTGTTTTTT.

The V call is TRBV23-1, the J call TRBJ1-1; D is uncertain. TRBV23-1 is assigned to the ORF class and has an uncertain function. CDR3 length: 16 amino acids. The germline V and J ends were trimmed by 0 bases and 2 bases, with 13 bases remaining between them. The CDR3 nucleotides are TGCGCCAGCAGTCAATCCGGTACCCACCTCAACACTGAAGCTTTCTTT. Its protein product is CASSQSGTHLNTEAFF.

This clone was counted once. This chain joins TRBV19 and TRBJ2-7; 10 nucleotides agree with TRBD2. The germline gives CDR1 LNHDA, CDR2 SQIVND (reference sequence). The CDR3 loop spans 18 amino acids. J gave up 2 bases and V 0 bases, and 10 bases lay outside the gene matches. The CDR3 loop is CASSIDHFGLAGAYEQYF. CDR3 DNA sequence: TGTGCCAGTAGTATAGACCACTTCGGCCTAGCGGGAGCCTACGAGCAGTACTTC.

The V call is TRBV20-1, the J call TRBJ2-2; D perhaps matches TRBD2 (5 bases). The CDR3 covers 14 residues. Trimming took 7 bases from V and 1 from J, leaving 13 bases between them. Germline values: CDR1 DFQATT, CDR2 SNEGSKA (reference sequence). This CDR3 is CSVCDGENTGELFF. The CDR3 DNA reads TGCAGTGTTTGTGACGGGGAGAACACCGGGGAGCTGTTTTTT.

The V and J genes are TRBV30 and TRBJ2-7; TRBD2 aligns across 7 bases. This CDR3 spans 12 amino acids. CDR1 and CDR2 (germline): GTSNPN, SVGIG (reference sequence). V gave up 3 bases and J gave up 2 bases; unmatched junction bases: 1. The CDR3 region has the DNA TGTGCCTGGAGGCGGGGGACCTACGAGCAGTACTTC. Protein: CAWRRGTYEQYF.

The CDR3 sequence: CASSRDRGISYEQYF. For the CDR3, the DNA is TGTGCCAGTAGTAGGGACAGGGGAATCTCCTACGAGCAGTACTTC. The chain combines TRBV19 with TRBJ2-7; 10 positions agree with TRBD1. Looked up from germline, CDR1 is LNHDA and CDR2 is SQIVND (reference sequence). The J segment lost 0 bases and the V segment lost 4 bases, leaving 3 bases of the junction unmatched. The CDR3 consists of 15 residues.

The chain links TRBV27 to TRBJ2-7; 8 nucleotides line up with TRBD1. Looked up from germline, CDR1 is MNHEY and CDR2 is SMNVEV (reference sequence). This CDR3 comprises 15 residues. Unmatched junction bases numbered 12, after V lost 4 bases and J lost 7 bases. This CDR3 reads CASSSRTGLDGEQYF. The CDR3 bases are TGTGCCAGCAGTTCTCGGACAGGGCTTGACGGAGAGCAGTACTTC.

This rearrangement joins TRBV23-1 to TRBJ2-5; D is possibly TRBD2 (7 bases). TRBV23-1 is placed among ORFs of uncertain function. This CDR3 is built from 18 residues. V was trimmed by 0 bases and J by 2 bases, leaving 19 bases between them. The CDR3, as DNA: TGCGCCAGCAGTCAATCGAATGGGGGGGCCCCCCCTCAAGAGACCCAGTACTTC. This gives the protein CASSQSNGGAPPQETQYF.

This chain links TRBV7-2 with TRBJ2-1; D is ambiguous. The CDR3 contains 14 residues. Germline values: CDR1 SGHTA, CDR2 FQGNSA. Trimming shortened V by 5 bases and J by 0 bases, and 8 bases separated the two germline ends. CDR3 loop: CASSPYGSYNEQFF. The CDR3 DNA is TGTGCCAGCAGCCCCTACGGCTCCTACAATGAGCAGTTCTTC.